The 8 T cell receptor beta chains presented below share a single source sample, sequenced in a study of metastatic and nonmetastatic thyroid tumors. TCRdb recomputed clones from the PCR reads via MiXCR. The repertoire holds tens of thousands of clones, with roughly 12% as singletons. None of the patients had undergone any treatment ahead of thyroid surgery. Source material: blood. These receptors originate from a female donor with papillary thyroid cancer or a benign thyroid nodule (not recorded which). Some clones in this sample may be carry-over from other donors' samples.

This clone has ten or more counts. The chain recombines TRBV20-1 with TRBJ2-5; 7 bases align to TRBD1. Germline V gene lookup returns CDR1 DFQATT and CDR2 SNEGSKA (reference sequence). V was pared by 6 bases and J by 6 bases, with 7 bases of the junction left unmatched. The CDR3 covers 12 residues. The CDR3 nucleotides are TGCAGTGCCCGGGACAGTGCGAAGACCCAGTACTTC. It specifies CSARDSAKTQYF.

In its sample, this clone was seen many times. The CDR3 DNA is TGTGCCAGTAGTACCCCGGGACAGGGATACCCCTCTGGGGCCAACGTCCTGACTTTC. It translates to CASSTPGQGYPSGANVLTF. The chain couples TRBV19 to TRBJ2-6, with 9 bases that match TRBD1. The ends lost 4 bases at V and 0 bases at J; junction bases unmatched: 10. This CDR3 is 19 amino acids long. Germline V gives CDR1 LNHDA, CDR2 SQIVND (reference sequence).

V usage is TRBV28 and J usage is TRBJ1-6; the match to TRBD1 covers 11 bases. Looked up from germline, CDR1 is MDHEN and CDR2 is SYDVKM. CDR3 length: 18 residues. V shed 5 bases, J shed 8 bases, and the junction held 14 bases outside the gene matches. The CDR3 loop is CASSPIVVGDRGDSPLHF. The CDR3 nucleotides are TGTGCCAGCAGTCCCATCGTAGTAGGGGACAGGGGGGATTCACCCCTCCACTTT.

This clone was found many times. The CDR3 loop is CASSPGEKLFF. The CDR3 DNA reads TGTGCCAGCAGCCCCGGGGAAAAACTGTTTTTT. The chain employs TRBV3-1 and TRBJ1-4; no clear D gene. CDR3 length: 11 residues. The V end was cut by 4 bases, the J end by 8 bases, with 5 bases between. Germline CDR1 is LGHDT and CDR2 is YNNKEL (reference sequence).

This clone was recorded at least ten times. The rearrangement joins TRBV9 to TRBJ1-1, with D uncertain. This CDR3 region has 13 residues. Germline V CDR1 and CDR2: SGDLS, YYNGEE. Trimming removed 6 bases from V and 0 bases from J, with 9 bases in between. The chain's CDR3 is CASKNGVNTEAFF. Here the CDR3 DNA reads TGTGCCAGCAAAAATGGGGTGAACACTGAAGCTTTCTTT.

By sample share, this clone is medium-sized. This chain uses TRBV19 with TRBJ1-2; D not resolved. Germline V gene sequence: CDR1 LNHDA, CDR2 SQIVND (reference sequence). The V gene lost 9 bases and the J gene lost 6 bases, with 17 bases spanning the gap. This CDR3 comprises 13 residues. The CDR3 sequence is CASSRVITNGYTF. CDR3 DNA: TGTGCCAGCTCGAGGGTTATCACGAATGGCTACACCTTC.

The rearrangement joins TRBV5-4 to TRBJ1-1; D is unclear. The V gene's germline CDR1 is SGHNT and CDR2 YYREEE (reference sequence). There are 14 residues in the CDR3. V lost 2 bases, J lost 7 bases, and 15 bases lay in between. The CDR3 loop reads CASSFISTELEAFF. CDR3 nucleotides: TGTGCCAGCAGCTTCATCTCAACAGAACTTGAAGCTTTCTTT. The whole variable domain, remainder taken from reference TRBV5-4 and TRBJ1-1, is ETGVTQSPTHLIKTRGQQVTLRCSSQSGHNTVSWYQQALGQGPQFIFQYYREEENGRGNFPPRFSGLQFPNYSSELNVNALELDDSALYLCASSFISTELEAFFGQGTRLTVV.

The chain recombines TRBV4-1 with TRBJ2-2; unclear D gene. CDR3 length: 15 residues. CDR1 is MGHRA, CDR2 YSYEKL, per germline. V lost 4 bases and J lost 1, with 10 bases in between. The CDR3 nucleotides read TGCGCCAGCAGCCCCATCAGGAGGAACACCGGGGAGCTGTTTTTT. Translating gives CASSPIRRNTGELFF.